Following are 24 T cell receptor beta chains from one sample sequenced in a study of cytomegalovirus exposure and HLA in healthy donors. Both 60 Vbeta primers and 13 Jbeta primers went into the PCR. The assay was immunoSEQ multiplex PCR, and TCRdb's table has in-frame clones only and misses some. The sample comprises some 120,000 clones, about 76% of which are singletons, and over 10% rests with the top ten. Sequenced: PBMCs. Receptors were obtained from a woman between 55 and 75 years old in good health and CMV-seropositive.

This clone was detected only a few times. The chain recombines TRBV30 with TRBJ2-3; TRBD2 matches 9 bases. CDR3 size: 15 residues. V was pared by 1 base and J by 4 bases, with 6 bases of the junction left unmatched. Germline CDR1 is GTSNPN and CDR2 is SVGIG (reference sequence). The CDR3 protein is CAWSGAGGPADTQYF. DNA of the CDR3: TGTGCCTGGAGTGGTGCGGGAGGGCCTGCAGATACGCAGTATTTT.

The rearrangement links TRBV4-3 to TRBJ2-5; TRBD2 matches at 8 bases. The V segment lost 1 base and the J segment 0 bases; nucleotides outside the gene matches: 16. Germline V CDR1 and CDR2: LGHNA, YSLEER. CDR3 size: 20 residues. CDR3 nucleotides: TGCGCCAGCAGCCAAGGACTTCTGTTGCGGGGGGTAAAGCACCAAGAGACCCAGTACTTC. This encodes CASSQGLLLRGVKHQETQYF.

As concerns this clone: Other DNA sequences in this specimen translate into the identical CDR3. This CDR3 reads CASSFDRVETQYF. The CDR3 DNA follows: TGTGCCAGCAGCTTTGACAGGGTTGAGACCCAGTACTTC. The gene calls are TRBV5-4 and TRBJ2-5; TRBD1 matches at 7 bases. The CDR3 sequence is 13 residues long. CDR1 SGHNT and CDR2 YYREEE come from the germline V gene (reference sequence). V was clipped by 2 bases and J by 5 bases; unmatched bases: 3.

This chain uses TRBV30 with TRBJ1-5; D possibly corresponds to TRBD1 (6 bases). The CDR3 loop spans 14 amino acids. In germline, CDR1 is GTSNPN, CDR2 SVGIG (reference sequence). V lost 2 bases to trimming and J lost 6 bases, with 14 bases between them. CDR3 region: CAWSRTGNFQPQHF. CDR3 in DNA: TGTGCCTGGAGTAGAACAGGGAATTTTCAGCCCCAGCATTTT.

The V and J genes are TRBV11-2 and TRBJ1-2, with D possibly matching TRBD1 (5 bases). Germline V lookup: CDR1 SGHAT, CDR2 FQNNGV. This CDR3 is 13 amino acids long. The V end was cut by 3 bases, the J end by 8 bases, with 13 bases between. The CDR3 bases are TGTGCCAGCAGCTTGCAGGGCGGCCTCGGCTACACCTTC. Translating gives CASSLQGGLGYTF.

V gene TRBV19 combines with J gene TRBJ2-7, with 8 nucleotides matching TRBD1. V gave up 5 bases and J gave up 3 bases; unmatched junction bases: 9. The CDR3 length is 15 residues. Looked up from germline, CDR1 is LNHDA and CDR2 is SQIVND (reference sequence). The CDR3 bases are TGTGCCAGTAGTGTTACAGGGGGAAACTACTACGAGCAGTACTTC. It encodes CASSVTGGNYYEQYF.

The V and J genes are TRBV18 and TRBJ1-2; D not certain. The germline V gene has CDR1 KGHSH and CDR2 LQKENI. Trimming removed 2 bases from V and 6 bases from J, with 10 bases in between. The CDR3 loop spans 13 amino acids. CDR3 in DNA: TGTGCCAGCTCACCAGCGACGGGTAATGGCTACACCTTC. This gives the protein CASSPATGNGYTF. The complete variable domain, with remaining parts taken from reference TRBV18 and TRBJ1-2, reads NAGVMQNPRHLVRRRGQEARLRCSPMKGHSHVYWYRQLPEEGLKFMVYLQKENIIDESGMPKERFSAEFPKEGPSILRIQQVVRGDSAAYFCASSPATGNGYTFGSGTRLTVV.

The chain uses TRBV7-6 and TRBJ2-3; D gene unclear. Germline lookup yields CDR1 SGHVS and CDR2 FNYEAQ. Trimming left V 2 bases short and J 2 bases short, with 11 bases between. CDR3 size: 15 residues. CDR3: CASSLLINPTDTQYF. As DNA, the CDR3 is TGTGCCAGCAGCTTACTAATAAACCCCACAGATACGCAGTATTTT.

The chain has TRBV5-1 and TRBJ2-5, with TRBD2 identical over 10 bases. The CDR3 has 15 residues. V gave up 5 bases and J gave up 3 bases; unmatched junction bases: 7. Per the germline V gene, CDR1 is SGHRS and CDR2 is YFSETQ. For the CDR3, the DNA is TGCGCCAGCAGACCCGGGACTAGCGTTGAAGAGACCCAGTACTTC. It yields the protein CASRPGTSVEETQYF.

The V and J genes are TRBV6-5 and TRBJ1-6; TRBD1 aligns across 7 bases. The CDR3 runs 14 residues. Trimming removed 7 bases from V and 0 bases from J; junction bases left unmatched: 0. Germline V gene data show CDR1 as MNHEY and CDR2 as SVGAGI. Written as DNA, the CDR3 is TGTGCCAGCACAGGGGGCTCCTATAATTCACCCCTCCACTTT. It yields the protein CASTGGSYNSPLHF.

In its sample, this clone was seen a few times. The CDR3 DNA reads as TGTGCCAGCAGCGGCCTCCGGGACAGCTCCTACGAGCAGTACTTC. It codes for CASSGLRDSSYEQYF. V and J are TRBV7-9 and TRBJ2-5; TRBD1 matches 7 bases. Near its end, the DNA agrees better with TRBJ2-7, so the J call may be wrong. Germline V CDR1 and CDR2: SEHNR, FQNEAQ (reference sequence). This CDR3 has 15 residues.

This clone appeared a single time. The chain has TRBV21-1 and TRBJ1-1; TRBD1 is the table's D call, not checked against the DNA. TRBV21-1 is recorded as a pseudogene. The CDR3 runs 17 residues. The CDR3 nucleotides read TGTGCCAGCAGCAAAGGACAGGGGGCGCGAAATTGCACTGAAGCTTTCTTT. Translated: CASSKGQGARNCTEAFF.

The chain joins TRBV9 to TRBJ2-2; 8 nucleotides line up with TRBD2. Per germline, CDR1 SGDLS and CDR2 YYNGEE. The CDR3 runs 18 residues. The trim removed 0 bases at V and 5 bases at J, leaving 12 bases unmatched. The CDR3 coding sequence is TGTGCCAGCAGCGTAGTCCCAGCGGGGGAGGTTGGGACCGGGGAGCTGTTTTTT. It encodes CASSVVPAGEVGTGELFF.

V and J are TRBV5-1 and TRBJ1-1; D is possibly TRBD1 (5 bases). V was trimmed by 4 bases and J by 0 bases, leaving 19 bases between them. CDR1 is SGHRS, CDR2 YFSETQ, per germline. The CDR3 runs 17 residues. The CDR3 region is CASSPYPTTEVNTEAFF. CDR3 nucleotide sequence: TGCGCCAGCAGCCCTTACCCAACGACAGAGGTGAACACTGAAGCTTTCTTT.

With respect to this clone: This same CDR3 is encoded by further DNA sequences in the sample. The CDR3, as DNA: TGCAGCGTTGAGGGACAGGGGAATGGCTACACCTTC. It is translated as CSVEGQGNGYTF. This chain connects TRBV29-1 to TRBJ1-2; 10 nucleotides line up with TRBD1. In germline, CDR1 is SQVTM, CDR2 ANQGSEA. J lost 6 bases, V lost 3 bases, and 1 base had no gene match. The CDR3 contains 12 residues.

The chain has TRBV19 and TRBJ2-3; TRBD2 is a possible D gene (6 bases). CDR1 LNHDA and CDR2 SQIVND come from the germline V gene (reference sequence). The CDR3 totals 14 residues. V dropped 2 bases and J dropped 5 bases, with 11 bases sitting between them. This CDR3 is CASSIKAAGDTQYF. The CDR3 nucleotides read TGTGCCAGTAGTATAAAGGCAGCGGGAGATACGCAGTATTTT. Complete variable domain (other parts from reference TRBV19 and TRBJ2-3): DGGITQSPKYLFRKEGQNVTLSCEQNLNHDAMYWYRQDPGQGLRLIYYSQIVNDFQKGDIAEGYSVSREKKESFPLTVTSAQKNPTAFYLCASSIKAAGDTQYFGPGTRLTVL.

The chain has TRBV21-1 and TRBJ2-5; TRBD2 is the table's D call, not checked against the DNA. TRBV21-1 is a listed pseudogene. This CDR3 has 18 residues. In DNA form, the CDR3 reads TGTGCCAGCAGCAAAGGGAGCCGGGGGGAACTGGGTAGAGAGACCCAGTACTTC. Protein: CASSKGSRGELGRETQYF.

The chain employs TRBV7-2 and TRBJ2-1, with TRBD1 matching 8 bases. The CDR3 length is 17 residues. Unmatched junction bases numbered 17, after V lost 3 bases and J lost 10 bases. Germline assignment: CDR1 SGHTA and CDR2 FQGNSA. Here the CDR3 reads CASSFMSRPGGFPEQFF. Here the CDR3 DNA reads TGTGCCAGCAGCTTTATGTCTCGGCCAGGGGGCTTCCCCGAGCAGTTCTTC.

The gene calls are TRBV29-1 and TRBJ2-7, with a possible D match to TRBD1 (5 bases). Germline V gene lookup returns CDR1 SQVTM and CDR2 ANQGSEA. Trimming removed 7 bases from V and 3 bases from J, with 16 bases in between. The CDR3 consists of 13 residues. This chain's CDR3 is CSARRTPNYEQYF. The CDR3 nucleotides read TGCAGCGCCAGACGGACACCCAACTACGAGCAGTACTTC.

This chain uses TRBV15 with TRBJ1-5; D gene unclear. Between the trimmed V and J ends, which lost 8 bases and 0 bases, there was a span of 14 bases. The CDR3 runs 15 residues. Germline CDR1 is LNHNV and CDR2 is YYDKDF (reference sequence). The chain's CDR3 is CATGSGSYSNQPQHF. CDR3 nucleotides: TGTGCCACCGGTTCAGGATCTTATAGCAATCAGCCCCAGCATTTT. The full variable domain, in which reference TRBV15 and TRBJ1-5 provide the parts outside the CDR3, is DAMVIQNPRYQVTQFGKPVTLSCSQTLNHNVMYWYQQKSSQAPKLLFHYYDKDFNNEADTPDNFQSRRPNTSFCFLDIRSPGLGDTAMYLCATGSGSYSNQPQHFGDGTRLSIL.

The chain joins TRBV2 to TRBJ1-2; TRBD1 agrees at 9 bases. Trimming at V came to 5 bases and at J to 4 bases, leaving 5 bases not matched to a gene. Germline assignment: CDR1 SNHLY and CDR2 FYNNEI. The CDR3 runs 14 residues. The CDR3 nucleotides are TGTGCCAGCAGTCCCGGGACAGGGTTCTATGGCTACACCTTC. Encoded protein: CASSPGTGFYGYTF.

The chain has TRBV18 and TRBJ1-1, with TRBD1 identical over 8 bases. V lost 4 bases, J lost 1 base, and 5 bases stayed unmatched. Germline V gene sequence: CDR1 KGHSH, CDR2 LQKENI. CDR3 length equals 15 residues. CDR3 region: CASSRRQGRNTEAFF. The CDR3 DNA is TGTGCCAGCTCACGCCGACAGGGGCGGAACACTGAAGCTTTCTTT.

The chain joins TRBV4-1 to TRBJ2-6; D is undetermined. V dropped 1 base and J dropped 4 bases, with 14 bases sitting between them. This CDR3 is built from 17 residues. CDR1 and CDR2 (germline): MGHRA, YSYEKL. Here the CDR3 DNA reads TGCGCCAGCAGCCAAGGTCCGTACGGTGCCGGGGCCAACGTCCTGACTTTC. This codes for CASSQGPYGAGANVLTF.

The table lists this clone with a few counts. The gene calls are TRBV5-1 and TRBJ2-7; D ambiguous. The CDR3 covers 14 residues. Between the trimmed V and J ends, which lost 0 bases and 3 bases, there was a span of 10 bases. CDR1 and CDR2 (germline): SGHRS, YFSETQ. The CDR3 here is CASSLGPTNYEQYF. The DNA of the CDR3 is TGCGCCAGCAGCTTGGGACCGACAAACTACGAGCAGTACTTC.